This T cell receptor beta chain came from a study of blood T cell repertoires in COVID-19. About the study: Samples representing acute and convalescent COVID-19 were sourced from the United States, Italy and Spain. T cells, B-cell-depleted T cells, or PBMCs provided the cDNA or gDNA that served as material.

The CDR3 runs to 14 residues. With 3 bases clipped from V and 5 bases from J, the junction kept 4 bases outside the gene matches. CDR1 is SGHVS, CDR2 FQNEAQ, per germline. Original methodology: For nucleated cells, counts were estimated from reference gene primer amplification. The repertoire was sequenced with immunoSEQ multiplex PCR; TCRdb's copy has only in-frame clones and lacks some. V and J calls and clone size are those listed in that table; D and trimming were worked out from the DNA. The profile shows about 210,000 clones, approximately 80% of them singletons. Seattle enrolled patients during active infection and tracked them longitudinally.

The clonotype comes from a woman older than 75 with COVID-19, enrolled during active disease. The chain links TRBV7-8 to TRBJ1-2; 9 bases are a match to TRBD1. Sequencing was carried out using peripheral blood. CDR3 bases: TGTGCCAGCAGCTTGGACAGGGGCACGTATGGCTACACCTTC. Translating gives CASSLDRGTYGYTF.